A single TCR beta chain is shown here with its context. Germline V gene data show CDR1 as SEHNR and CDR2 as FQNEAQ (reference sequence). J gave up 6 bases and V 1 base, and 3 bases lay outside the gene matches. The CDR3 runs 13 residues. The data derive from a study of OX40 agonist ivuxolimab in advanced cancers. The method was immunoSEQ multiplex PCR; TCRdb's version includes in-frame clones alone and lacks a portion of them. The sample lists 74,000 or so clones; approximately 86% were seen once. The input for sequencing was CD4+ or CD8+ T cells sorted from blood, taken in a trial of the OX40 agonist ivuxolimab. This receptor was identified in an adult with an advanced solid tumor such as melanoma, head and neck, liver or kidney cancer. The rearrangement joins TRBV7-9 to TRBJ2-7; TRBD2 matches 7 bases. The CDR3 bases are TGTGCCAGCAGCTTAGGGCAGCGGGGCGAGCAGTACTTC. Translated: CASSLGQRGEQYF.